This entry describes one T cell receptor (beta chain). The record originates from a study of blood T cell repertoires in COVID-19. The wider study: COVID-19 samples collected from the United States, Italy and Spain covered acute and convalescent phases. Nucleic acid was either cDNA or gDNA, and it came from T cells, B-cell-depleted T cells, or PBMCs.

Study processing details: By means of reference gene primer amplification, nucleated cell counts were estimated. TCRdb's table, derived via immunoSEQ multiplex PCR, lists solely in-frame clones and lacks some. The V and J calls and clone size were taken over from that table, and D and trimming were inferred from the DNA. There are about 140,000 clones in the sample; about 80% occur only once, and around 3.3% lies in the top ten. The germline V and J ends were trimmed by 5 bases and 6 bases, with 19 bases remaining between them. Germline loops: CDR1 SGHTA, CDR2 FQGNSA. The CDR3 runs 16 residues. The receptor comes from a man in his sixties with acute or convalescent COVID-19. The chain carries TRBV7-2 and TRBJ2-2, with D maybe TRBD2 (6 bases). Sequenced sample: peripheral blood. CDR3 nucleotides: TGTGCCAGCAGCCCCCGCCGGGGACTCCTACCCGGGGAGCTGTTTTTT. It is translated as CASSPRRGLLPGELFF.